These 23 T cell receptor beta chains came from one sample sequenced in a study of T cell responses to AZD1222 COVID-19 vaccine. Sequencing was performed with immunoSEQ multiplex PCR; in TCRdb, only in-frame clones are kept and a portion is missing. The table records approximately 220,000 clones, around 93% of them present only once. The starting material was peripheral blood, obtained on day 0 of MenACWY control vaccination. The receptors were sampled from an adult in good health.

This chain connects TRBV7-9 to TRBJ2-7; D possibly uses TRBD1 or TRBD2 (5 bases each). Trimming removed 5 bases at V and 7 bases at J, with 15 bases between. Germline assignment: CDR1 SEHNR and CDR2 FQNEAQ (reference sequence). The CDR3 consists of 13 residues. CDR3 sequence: CASSRGPWREQYF. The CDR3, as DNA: TGTGCCAGCAGCCGGGGACCTTGGAGGGAGCAGTACTTC.

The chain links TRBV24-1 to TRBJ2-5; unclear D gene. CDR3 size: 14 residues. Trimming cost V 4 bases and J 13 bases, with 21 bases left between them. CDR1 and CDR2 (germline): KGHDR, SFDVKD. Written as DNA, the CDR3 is TGTGCCACCAGTGACCCTGGACCTGGGCAATCGCTGTACTTC. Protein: CATSDPGPGQSLYF.

CDR3 in amino acids: CASSLGSTVNEKLFF. In nucleotides, the CDR3 is TGTGCCAGCAGCTTAGGTTCGACGGTCAATGAAAAACTGTTTTTT. The J gene is TRBJ1-4, the V gene TRBV7-9; no firm D call. The CDR3 runs 15 residues. Germline V gene sequence: CDR1 SEHNR, CDR2 FQNEAQ (reference sequence). V was clipped by 1 base and J by 5 bases, with 11 bases between them.

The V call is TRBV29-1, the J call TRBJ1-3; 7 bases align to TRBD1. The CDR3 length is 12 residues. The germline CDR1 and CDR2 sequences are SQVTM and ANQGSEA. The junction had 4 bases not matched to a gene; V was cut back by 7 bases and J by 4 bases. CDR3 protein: CSALGQGNTIYF. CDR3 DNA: TGCAGCGCCCTGGGACAGGGAAACACCATATATTTT.

The CDR3 DNA reads as TGTGCCAGCAGTTGGGACAGCTCTCTTCCCCGACAAGCTTTCTTT. Its translation is CASSWDSSLPRQAFF. The chain joins TRBV6-2 or TRBV6-3 to TRBJ1-1; the match to TRBD1 covers 7 bases. The CDR3 is 15 residues long. Germline CDR1 MNHEY, CDR2 SVGEGT. J lost 9 bases, V lost 4 bases, and 14 bases had no gene match.

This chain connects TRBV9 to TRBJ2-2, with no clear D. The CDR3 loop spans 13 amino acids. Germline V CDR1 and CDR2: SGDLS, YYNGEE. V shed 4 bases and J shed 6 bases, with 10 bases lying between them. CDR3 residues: CASSPHLSGELFF. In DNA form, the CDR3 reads TGTGCCAGCAGCCCCCACCTCTCCGGGGAGCTGTTTTTT.

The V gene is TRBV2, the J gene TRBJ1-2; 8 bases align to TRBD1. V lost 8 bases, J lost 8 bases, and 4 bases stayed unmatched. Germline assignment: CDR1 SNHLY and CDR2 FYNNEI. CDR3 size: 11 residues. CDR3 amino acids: CASGQGEGYTF. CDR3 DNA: TGTGCCAGCGGACAGGGTGAAGGCTACACCTTC.

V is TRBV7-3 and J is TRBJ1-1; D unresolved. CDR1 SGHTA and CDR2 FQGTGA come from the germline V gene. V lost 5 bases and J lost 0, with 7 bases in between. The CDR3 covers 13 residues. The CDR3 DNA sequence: TGTGCCAGCAGCATGGGTGTGAACACTGAAGCTTTCTTT. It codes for CASSMGVNTEAFF.

CDR3: CASSFEKRGRLNEQFF. CDR3 nucleotide sequence: TGTGCCAGCAGCTTTGAGAAGAGGGGCCGGCTCAATGAGCAGTTCTTC. The gene calls are TRBV7-9 and TRBJ2-1; the D call may be TRBD1 or TRBD2 (5 bases each). Looked up from germline, CDR1 is SEHNR and CDR2 is FQNEAQ (reference sequence). This CDR3 spans 16 amino acids. V dropped 3 bases and J dropped 6 bases, with 18 bases sitting between them. Full variable domain (rest looked up from reference TRBV7-9 and TRBJ2-1): DTGVSQNPRHKITKRGQNVTFRCDPISEHNRLYWYRQTLGQGPEFLTYFQNEAQLEKSRLLSDRFSAERPKGSFSTLEIQRTEQGDSAMYLCASSFEKRGRLNEQFFGPGTRLTVL.

The CDR3 DNA sequence: TGCGCCAGCAGCCAAGTGGCAGGCCCTTGGGGCTACACCTTC. It is translated as CASSQVAGPWGYTF. The chain has TRBV4-3 and TRBJ1-2; no definite D call. Germline V gives CDR1 LGHNA, CDR2 YSLEER. This CDR3 has 14 amino acids. V shed 1 base and J shed 8 bases, with 14 bases lying between them.

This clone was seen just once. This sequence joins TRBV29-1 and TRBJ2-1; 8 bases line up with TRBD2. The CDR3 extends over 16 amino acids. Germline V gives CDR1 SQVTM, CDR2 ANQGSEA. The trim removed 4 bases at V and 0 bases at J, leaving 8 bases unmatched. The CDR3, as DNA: TGCAGCGTTGCATCCTCCGGGGGGGGCTCCTACAATGAGCAGTTCTTC. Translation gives CSVASSGGGSYNEQFF.

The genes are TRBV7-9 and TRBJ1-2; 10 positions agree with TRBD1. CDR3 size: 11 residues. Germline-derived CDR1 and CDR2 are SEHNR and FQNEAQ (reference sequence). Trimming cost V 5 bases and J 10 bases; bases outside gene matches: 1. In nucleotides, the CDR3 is TGTGCCAGCAGCCGACAGGGGGCCTACACCTTC. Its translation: CASSRQGAYTF.

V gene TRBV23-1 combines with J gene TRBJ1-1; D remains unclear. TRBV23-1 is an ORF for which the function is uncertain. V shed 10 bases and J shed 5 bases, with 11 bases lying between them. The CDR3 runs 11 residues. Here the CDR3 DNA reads TGCGCCATCTTTGGAAGTACTGAAGCTTTCTTT. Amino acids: CAIFGSTEAFF.

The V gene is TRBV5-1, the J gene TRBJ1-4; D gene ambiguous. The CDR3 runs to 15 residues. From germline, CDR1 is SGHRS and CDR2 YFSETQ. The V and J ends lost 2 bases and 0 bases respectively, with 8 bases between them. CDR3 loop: CASSFGHATNEKLFF. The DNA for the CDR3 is TGCGCCAGCAGCTTTGGCCATGCAACTAATGAAAAACTGTTTTTT. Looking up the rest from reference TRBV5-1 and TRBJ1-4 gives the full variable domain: KAGVTQTPRYLIKTRGQQVTLSCSPISGHRSVSWYQQTPGQGLQFLFEYFSETQRNKGNFPGRFSGRQFSNSRSEMNVSTLELGDSALYLCASSFGHATNEKLFFGSGTQLSVL.

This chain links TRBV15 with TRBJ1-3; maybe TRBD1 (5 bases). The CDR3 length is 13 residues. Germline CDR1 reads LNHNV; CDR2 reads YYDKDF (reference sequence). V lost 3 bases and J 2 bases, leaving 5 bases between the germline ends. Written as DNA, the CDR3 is TGTGCCACCAGCAGGGGGCCTGGAAACACCATATATTTT. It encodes CATSRGPGNTIYF.

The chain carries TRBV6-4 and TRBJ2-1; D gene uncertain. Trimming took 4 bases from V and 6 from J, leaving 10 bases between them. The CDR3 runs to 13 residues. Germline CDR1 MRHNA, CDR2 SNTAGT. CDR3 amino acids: CASSALVGNEQFF. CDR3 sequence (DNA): TGTGCCAGCAGTGCTTTAGTGGGCAATGAGCAGTTCTTC.

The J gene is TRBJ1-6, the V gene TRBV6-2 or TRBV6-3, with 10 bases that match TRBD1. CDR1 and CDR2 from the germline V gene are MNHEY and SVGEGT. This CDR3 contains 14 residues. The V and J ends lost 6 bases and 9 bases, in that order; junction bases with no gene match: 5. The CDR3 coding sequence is TGTGCCAGCAGCCTCGGACAGGGGGGTTCACCCCTCCACTTT. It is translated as CASSLGQGGSPLHF.

CDR3 nucleotides: TGTGCCAGCAGTTTAGGTGTTCGTAATTCACCCCTCCACTTT. This codes for CASSLGVRNSPLHF. The rearrangement uses TRBV27 and TRBJ1-6; D not certain. CDR3 length: 14 residues. From germline, CDR1 is MNHEY and CDR2 SMNVEV (reference sequence). The germline V and J ends were trimmed by 2 bases and 6 bases, with 8 bases remaining between them.

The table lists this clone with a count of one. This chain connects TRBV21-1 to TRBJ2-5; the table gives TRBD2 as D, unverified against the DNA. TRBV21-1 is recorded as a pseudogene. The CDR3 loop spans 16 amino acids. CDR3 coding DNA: TGTGCCAGCAGCAACCGCCCCCCTAGCTATCAAGAGACCCAGTACTTC. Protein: CASSNRPPSYQETQYF.

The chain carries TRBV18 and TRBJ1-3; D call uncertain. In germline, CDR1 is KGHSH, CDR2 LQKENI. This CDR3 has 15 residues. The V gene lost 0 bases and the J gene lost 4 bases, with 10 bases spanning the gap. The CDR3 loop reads CASSPPSQSGNTIYF. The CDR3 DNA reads TGTGCCAGCTCACCACCTTCTCAGAGCGGAAACACCATATATTTT.

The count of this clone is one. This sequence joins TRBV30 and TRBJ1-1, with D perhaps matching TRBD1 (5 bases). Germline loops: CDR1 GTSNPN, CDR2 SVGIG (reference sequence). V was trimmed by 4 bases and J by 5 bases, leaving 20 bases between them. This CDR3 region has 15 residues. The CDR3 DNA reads TGTGCCTGGACTGGCAGGGCAGGGCTGGGGACTGAAGCTTTCTTT. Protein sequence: CAWTGRAGLGTEAFF. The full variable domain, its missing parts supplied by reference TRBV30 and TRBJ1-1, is SQTIHQWPATLVQPVGSPLSLECTVEGTSNPNLYWYRQAAGRGLQLLFYSVGIGQISSEVPQNLSASRPQDRQFILSSKKLLLSDSGFYLCAWTGRAGLGTEAFFGQGTRLTVV.

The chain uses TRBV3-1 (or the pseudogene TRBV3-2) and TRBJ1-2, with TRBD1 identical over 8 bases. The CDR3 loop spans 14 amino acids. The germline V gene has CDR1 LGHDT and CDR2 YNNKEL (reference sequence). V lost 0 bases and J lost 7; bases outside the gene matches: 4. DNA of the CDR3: TGTGCCAGCAGCCAAGAAGTGGGACAGGCTGGCTACACCTTC. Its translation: CASSQEVGQAGYTF.

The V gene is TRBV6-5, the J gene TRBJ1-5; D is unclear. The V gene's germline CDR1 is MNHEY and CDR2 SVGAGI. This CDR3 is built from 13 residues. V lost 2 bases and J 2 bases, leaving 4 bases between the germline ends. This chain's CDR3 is CASSYAGNQPQHF. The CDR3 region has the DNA TGTGCCAGCAGTTACGCGGGCAATCAGCCCCAGCATTTT.